A single sample is the source of the 21 T cell receptor delta chains below, sequenced in a study of γδ T cells in repeated Plasmodium falciparum infection. Gammadelta T cells were flow-sorted from PBMC into Vgamma9/Vdelta2+ and Vdelta2-negative populations for bulk analysis. TCRdb reanalysed the multiplex PCR reads via CATT. The table lists under 65,000 delta-chain clones, 1.7% of them singletons, with over 12% in the top ten. Sequencing was carried out using gamma-delta T cells from blood. Receptors originate from a pool of human donors (malaria-infected and uninfected, not separated).

Many counts were recorded for this clone. Given a much more abundant clone one base away, this may be a read error. Other DNA sequences of this sample code for an identical CDR3. The rearrangement joins TRDV1 to TRDJ1; TRDD3 aligns across 7 bases. The CDR3 consists of 20 residues. J gave up 6 bases and V 3 bases, and 25 bases lay outside the gene matches. Germline V gives CDR1 TSWWSYY, CDR2 QGS. Here the CDR3 reads CALGEIPFPPSLLGIYKLIF. In DNA, the CDR3 is TGTGCTCTTGGGGAGATTCCCTTTCCTCCATCTCTACTGGGGATTTATAAACTCATCTTT.

This clone was counted only a few times. One base separates it from a far larger clone, so it is likely a read error. Other DNA sequences in the sample encode the same CDR3. The chain joins TRDV1 to TRDJ1; 9 bases align to TRDD3. Assignment of the J gene here rests on matching the DNA to germline, because TCRdb gives none. The J segment lost 6 bases and the V segment lost 0 bases, leaving 17 bases of the junction unmatched. Per germline, CDR1 TSWWSYY and CDR2 QGS. The CDR3 spans 19 residues. In nucleotides, the CDR3 is TGTGCTCTTGGGGAACTCAGGTCTCCCTTACTGGGGGACCCCCATAAACTCATCTTT. Protein product: CALGELRSPLLGDPHKLIF.

The sample holds many counts of this clone. The chain links TRDV2 to TRDJ1, with D possibly TRDD3 on 6 matching bases. CDR3 length: 13 amino acids. The ends were cut back, 4 bases at V and 0 bases at J, with 8 bases in the middle. Germline V gene data show CDR1 as GEAIGNYY and CDR2 as EKD. This chain's CDR3 is CACEGGDTDKLIF. The CDR3, as DNA: TGTGCCTGTGAGGGGGGAGACACCGATAAACTCATCTTT.

This clone showed up many times. A read error is possible here, since a much larger clone lies one base away. The same CDR3 arises from other DNA sequences in this sample as well. The chain combines TRDV2 with TRDJ4, with D hard to call. The CDR3 spans 16 residues. CDR1 is GEAIGNYY and CDR2 is EKD in the germline V gene. V lost 3 bases to trimming and J lost 2 bases, with 21 bases between them. CDR3 nucleotides: TGTGCCTGTGACCTTCGGGCCTTAGGAAACGGGAGACCCCTGATCTTT. Translation: CACDLRALGNGRPLIF.

This clone showed up many times. The protein in TCRdb stems from a much larger clone and differs at residue 18 from this DNA's translation, likely a read error; here the protein is translated from the DNA. The CDR3 is CALGAFRRDWGIPSTDKPIF. CDR3 DNA sequence: TGTGCTCTTGGGGCTTTCCGGCGGGACTGGGGGATTCCAAGCACCGATAAACCCATCTTT. The chain couples TRDV1 to TRDJ1; TRDD3 agrees at 10 bases. CDR1 TSWWSYY and CDR2 QGS come from the germline V gene. This CDR3 has 20 residues.

Concerning this clone: The protein recorded in TCRdb matches a much larger clone and deviates from this DNA's translation at residue 15, suggesting a read error; the protein here is obtained by translating the DNA. The V gene reported is TRDV2; the J gene is uncalled; TRDD3, as called in the table, went unchecked against the DNA. The CDR3 has 17 amino acids. Germline-derived CDR1 and CDR2 are GEAIGNYY and EKD. CDR3 in amino acids: CACDTRNYWGCTDKPIF. The CDR3 DNA reads TGTGCCTGTGACACGCGTAATTACTGGGGGTGTACCGATAAACCCATCTTT.

This clone has more than one count but fewer than ten. The translation of this DNA and the TCRdb protein of a much larger clone differ at residue 6, probably owing to a read error; the protein shown here is translated from the DNA. The gene calls are TRDV2 and TRDJ1; TRDD3 aligns across 13 bases. TCRdb leaves out the J gene; it was filled in here by matching the DNA to germline. V trimming: 6 bases; J trimming: 3 bases; junction bases outside the gene matches: 18. Germline loops: CDR1 GEAIGNYY, CDR2 EKD. This CDR3 is built from 19 residues. In DNA form, the CDR3 reads TGTGCCTGTTCTACTCCACCCAAAACTGGGGGATACGCTTCCGATAAACTCATCTTT. Protein sequence: CACSTPPKTGGYASDKLIF.

This clone occurred a few times. The protein TCRdb gives is from a much larger clone and does not agree with this DNA's translation at residue 10, likely a read error; the protein shown here comes from the DNA. This chain joins TRDV1 and TRDJ1, with 7 nucleotides matching TRDD3. As TCRdb names no J gene, one was assigned here on the basis of a DNA match to germline. The V gene end was trimmed by 1 base and the J gene end by 8 bases; junction bases not matched to a gene: 31. The CDR3 has 22 residues. Germline values: CDR1 TSWWSYY, CDR2 QGS. CDR3 in DNA: TGTGCTCTTGGGGAACCCAACCAATTCTGCCCCAGCGCCTGGGGGTATATTACAAAACTCATCTTT. Translating it yields CALGEPNQFCPSAWGYITKLIF.

This clone was counted between two and nine times. The amino acid sequence in TCRdb belongs to a much larger clone and departs from this DNA's translation at residue 3, likely a sequencing read error; the sequence shown is translated from the DNA. The CDR3 spells CAPGELSRGDTGGGTDKLIF. The CDR3 DNA reads TGTGCTCCTGGGGAACTTTCCCGTGGGGATACAGGGGGGGGCACCGATAAACTCATCTTT. The V gene is TRDV1, the J gene TRDJ1; TRDD3 aligns across 8 bases. The J gene is not listed in TCRdb, so it was assigned here from a DNA match to germline. Germline assignment: CDR1 TSWWSYY and CDR2 QGS. The CDR3 spans 20 residues.

This clone was recorded a few times. This DNA's translation and the protein TCRdb lists, from a much larger clone, do not match at residue 15, likely due to a read error; the protein shown is translated from the DNA. This chain connects TRDV1 to TRDJ3; 9 bases match TRDD3. Germline matching of the DNA provided the J gene here, since TCRdb leaves it blank. V lost 0 bases to trimming and J lost 0 bases; unmatched junction nucleotides: 21. The CDR3 is 25 amino acids. The germline V gene encodes CDR1 TSWWSYY and CDR2 QGS. The CDR3 DNA reads as TGTGCTCTTGGGGAACTAGTCTTCCCCCATTGGTACTGGGGGACCGTCTCCTGGGACACCCGACAGATGTTTTTC. It translates to CALGELVFPHWYWGTVSWDTRQMFF.

Note on this clone: This sequence is one base from a far larger clone and is likely a read error. This sample also contains other DNA sequences that code for the same CDR3. CDR3 nucleotide sequence: TGCGCTCTTGGGGACAGCCCCTGGGGGATATTAACCGATAAACTCATCTTT. As protein: CALGDSPWGILTDKLIF. The chain combines TRDV1 with TRDJ1, with 10 positions matching TRDD3. The length of the CDR3 is 17 residues. Per the germline V gene, CDR1 is TSWWSYY and CDR2 is QGS.

Turning to this clone: TCRdb's protein, taken from a much larger clone, differs from this DNA's translation at residues 21 and 24, likely owing to a read error; the protein displayed comes from the DNA. The V and J genes are TRAV36/DV7 and TRDJ1; D perhaps matches TRDD3 (9 bases). Germline CDR1 reads VTNFRS; CDR2 reads LTSSGIE (reference sequence). Trimming left V 7 bases short and J 1 base short, with 65 bases between. The length of the CDR3 is 30 residues. The CDR3 bases are TGTGCTTATACCTTCCTAGACGGCGTGTGGGATTCTGCAAGGGGATACGCTTATCCACCTGCCTGCTCGTGCACCGATAAACTCATCTTT. Amino acids: CAYTFLDGVWDSARGYAYPPACSCTDKLIF.

Comment on this clone: This likely stems from a read error, as it lies one base from a far larger clone. Additional DNA sequences in this sample encode the identical CDR3. V is TRDV1 and J is TRDJ1; 13 bases agree with TRDD3. Per the germline V gene, CDR1 is TSWWSYY and CDR2 is QGS. The CDR3 is 20 amino acids. CDR3 sequence (DNA): TGTGCACTTGGGGATCTCATTTCGTACTGGGGGATACGGCACACCGATAAACTCATCTTT. Protein product: CALGDLISYWGIRHTDKLIF.

This clone showed up many times. The protein TCRdb gives is from a much larger clone and does not agree with this DNA's translation at residue 3, likely a read error; the protein shown here comes from the DNA. The gene calls are TRDV1 and TRDJ1, with 11 bases that match TRDD3. This CDR3 contains 22 residues. Germline CDR1 and CDR2: TSWWSYY and QGS. DNA for the CDR3: TGTGCTCCTGGGGACCTTTCCTCCTACGGGTTACTGGGGGATAGGAACACCGATAAACTCATCTTT. Protein: CAPGDLSSYGLLGDRNTDKLIF.

Notes on this clone: One base separates it from a far larger clone, so it is likely a read error. Other nucleotide sequences from this sample produce the same CDR3. The rearrangement uses TRDV1 and TRDJ1; a weak D match, TRDD3 (5 bases). Here the J gene came from matching the DNA to germline, since TCRdb omits it. CDR1 is TSWWSYY, CDR2 QGS, per germline. The CDR3 length is 12 residues. The V and J ends lost 9 bases and 3 bases respectively, with 11 bases between them. CDR3 region: CALGWGPDKLIF. The CDR3 DNA reads as TGTGCTCTCGGATGGGGTCCCGATAAACTCATCTTT.

This clone was found many times. Sequence at one end of the junction differs from germline and may be a read error. The V gene is TRDV1, the J gene TRDJ1, with 9 bases that match TRDD3. Germline V gene sequence: CDR1 TSWWSYY, CDR2 QGS. The CDR3 has 21 amino acids. The CDR3, as DNA: TGTGCTCTTGGGGATGGCCTTCTTACACAACAAACTGGGGGAGTTACCGATAAACTCACCTTT. Protein product: CALGDGLLTQQTGGVTDKLTF.

This clone was observed a few times. The TCRdb protein comes from a much larger clone and disagrees with this DNA's translation at residue 15, likely due to a read error; the protein given here is derived from the DNA. V usage is TRDV1 and J usage is TRDJ1, with 10 bases that match TRDD3. The J segment lost 2 bases and the V segment lost 1 base, leaving 19 bases of the junction unmatched. The CDR3 contains 21 residues. Germline CDR1 and CDR2: TSWWSYY and QGS. The CDR3 DNA reads as TGTGCTCTTGGGGAACCATCTTCTTTCTTTCACTGGGGGATTCATACCGATAAACTCATCTTT. Protein sequence: CALGEPSSFFHWGIHTDKLIF.

This clone was seen only a few times. The V and J genes are TRDV1 and TRDJ1; 9 nucleotides match TRDD3. No J segment appears in TCRdb, so it was assigned here by matching the sequence to germline. Germline V gene data show CDR1 as TSWWSYY and CDR2 as QGS. This CDR3 spans 19 amino acids. With 9 bases clipped from V and 0 bases from J, the junction kept 20 bases outside the gene matches. CDR3 region: CALLIFRTTGGKYTDKLIF. CDR3 DNA: TGTGCTCTCCTAATTTTCCGCACAACTGGGGGAAAGTACACCGATAAACTCATCTTT.

This clone came up a few times. TCRdb's protein for this DNA is that of a much larger clone and differs from the translation at residue 4, likely a read error; the protein shown is the DNA translation. The genes are TRAV38-2/DV8 and TRDJ1, with 7 bases identical to TRDD3. The CDR3 totals 17 residues. CDR1 and CDR2 (germline): TSESDYY, QEAYKQQN. CDR3 sequence reads: CAYGRLGTRPYTDKLIF. CDR3 in DNA: TGTGCTTATGGGAGACTGGGGACGAGACCCTACACCGATAAACTCATCTTT.

The sample holds many counts of this clone. A far larger clone is only one base removed, so a read error is likely. This specimen includes other DNA sequences encoding the same CDR3. The gene calls are TRDV1 and TRDJ1, with unresolved D. CDR1 is TSWWSYY, CDR2 QGS, per germline. The CDR3 loop spans 17 amino acids. Deletions cut 3 bases from V and 5 bases from J, with 22 bases between. This CDR3 reads CALGELAALPPGDKLIF. CDR3 DNA sequence: TGTGCTCTTGGGGAGCTAGCCGCTCTACCTCCCGGGGATAAACTCATCTTT.

Remarks on this clone: This sequence may be a read error, since a much larger clone differs from it by one base. The sample carries other DNA sequences with the same CDR3. This chain joins TRDV1 and TRDJ1; possibly TRDD2 or TRDD3 for D (6 bases each). The CDR3 contains 24 residues. In germline, CDR1 is TSWWSYY, CDR2 QGS. Here the CDR3 reads CALGFRPSQAECDTGPDHTDKLIF. CDR3 sequence (DNA): TGTGCCCTTGGGTTTCGGCCTTCCCAAGCGGAGTGTGATACGGGCCCTGACCACACCGATAAACTCATCTTT.